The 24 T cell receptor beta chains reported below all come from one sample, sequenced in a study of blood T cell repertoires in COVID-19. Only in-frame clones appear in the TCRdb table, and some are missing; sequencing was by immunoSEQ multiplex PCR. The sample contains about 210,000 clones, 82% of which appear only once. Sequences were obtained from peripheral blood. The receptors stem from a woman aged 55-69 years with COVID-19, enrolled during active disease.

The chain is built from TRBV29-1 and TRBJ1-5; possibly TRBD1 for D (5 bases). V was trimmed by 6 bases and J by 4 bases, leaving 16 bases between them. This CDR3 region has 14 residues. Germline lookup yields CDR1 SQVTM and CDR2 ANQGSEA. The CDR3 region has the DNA TGCAGCGTCACCGAAGGGACTGCTAATCAGCCCCAGCATTTT. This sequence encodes CSVTEGTANQPQHF.

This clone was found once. The CDR3 sequence: CASSETWRTDTQYF. CDR3 in DNA: TGTGCCAGCAGTGAAACCTGGCGCACAGATACGCAGTATTTT. The rearrangement joins TRBV6-1 to TRBJ2-3; no clear D gene. V lost 2 bases, J lost 1 base, and 7 bases lay in between. Germline V CDR1 and CDR2: MNHNS, SASEGT. CDR3 length equals 14 residues.

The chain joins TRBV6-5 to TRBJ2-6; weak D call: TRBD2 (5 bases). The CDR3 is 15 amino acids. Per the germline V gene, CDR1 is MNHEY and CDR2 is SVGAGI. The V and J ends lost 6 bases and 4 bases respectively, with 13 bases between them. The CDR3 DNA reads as TGTGCCAGCAGCAACGACGGGGTCGGGGCCAACGTCCTGACTTTC. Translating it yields CASSNDGVGANVLTF.

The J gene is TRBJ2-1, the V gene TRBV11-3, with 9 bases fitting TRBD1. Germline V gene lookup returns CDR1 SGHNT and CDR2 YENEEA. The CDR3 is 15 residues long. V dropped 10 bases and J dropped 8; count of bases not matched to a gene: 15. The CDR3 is CATSEGQGIGDEQFF. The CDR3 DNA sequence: TGTGCCACCTCCGAGGGACAGGGTATTGGCGATGAGCAGTTCTTC.

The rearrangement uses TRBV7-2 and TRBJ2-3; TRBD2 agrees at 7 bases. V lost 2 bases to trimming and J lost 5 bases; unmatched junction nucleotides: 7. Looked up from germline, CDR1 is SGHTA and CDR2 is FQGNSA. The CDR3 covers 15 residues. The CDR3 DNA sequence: TGTGCCAGCAGCTTAAACGGGGGAGGGATAGATACGCAGTATTTT. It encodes CASSLNGGGIDTQYF.

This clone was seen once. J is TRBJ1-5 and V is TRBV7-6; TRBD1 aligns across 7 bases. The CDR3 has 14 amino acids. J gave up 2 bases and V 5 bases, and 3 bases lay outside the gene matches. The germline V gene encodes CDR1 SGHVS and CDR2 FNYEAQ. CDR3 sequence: CASSLDRGNQPQHF. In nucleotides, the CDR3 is TGTGCCAGCAGCCTCGACAGGGGCAATCAGCCCCAGCATTTT.

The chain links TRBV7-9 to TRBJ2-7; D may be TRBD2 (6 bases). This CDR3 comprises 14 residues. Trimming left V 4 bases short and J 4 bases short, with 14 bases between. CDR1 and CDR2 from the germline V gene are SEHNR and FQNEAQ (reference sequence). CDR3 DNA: TGTGCCAGCAGCTCTCGGAGTGCGGGGTACGAGCAGTACTTC. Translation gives CASSSRSAGYEQYF. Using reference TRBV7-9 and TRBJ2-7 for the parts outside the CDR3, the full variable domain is DTGVSQNPRHKITKRGQNVTFRCDPISEHNRLYWYRQTLGQGPEFLTYFQNEAQLEKSRLLSDRFSAERPKGSFSTLEIQRTEQGDSAMYLCASSSRSAGYEQYFGPGTRLTVT.

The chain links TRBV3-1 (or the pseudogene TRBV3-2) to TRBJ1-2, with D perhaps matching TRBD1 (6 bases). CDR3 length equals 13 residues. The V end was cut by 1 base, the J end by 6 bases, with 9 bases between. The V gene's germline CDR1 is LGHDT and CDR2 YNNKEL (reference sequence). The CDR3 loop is CASSQGGRDGYTF. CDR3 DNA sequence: TGTGCCAGCAGCCAAGGGGGGCGGGATGGCTACACCTTC.

The CDR3 DNA follows: TGTGCCAGCAGCAAACAGGGGGCCAGCGATACGCAGTATTTT. This codes for CASSKQGASDTQYF. The rearrangement joins TRBV7-3 to TRBJ2-3, with 9 bases that match TRBD1. The CDR3 has 14 amino acids. In germline, CDR1 is SGHTA, CDR2 FQGTGA. V dropped 5 bases and J dropped 6; count of bases not matched to a gene: 6. Full variable domain (outside the CDR3, taken from reference TRBV7-3 and TRBJ2-3): GAGVSQTPSNKVTEKGKYVELRCDPISGHTALYWYRQSLGQGPEFLIYFQGTGAADDSGLPNDRFFAVRPEGSVSTLKIQRTERGDSAVYLCASSKQGASDTQYFGPGTRLTVL.

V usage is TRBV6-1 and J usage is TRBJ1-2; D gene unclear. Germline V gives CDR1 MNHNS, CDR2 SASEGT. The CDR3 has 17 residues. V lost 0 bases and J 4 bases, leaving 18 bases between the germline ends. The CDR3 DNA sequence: TGTGCCAGCAGTGAAGCTCGATACCGCCCGGGAAGCTATGGCTACACCTTC. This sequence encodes CASSEARYRPGSYGYTF.

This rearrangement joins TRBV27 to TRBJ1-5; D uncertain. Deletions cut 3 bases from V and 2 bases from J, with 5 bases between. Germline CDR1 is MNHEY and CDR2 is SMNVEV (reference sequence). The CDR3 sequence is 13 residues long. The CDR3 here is CASSFQGNQPQHF. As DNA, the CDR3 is TGTGCCAGCAGTTTTCAGGGCAATCAGCCCCAGCATTTT.

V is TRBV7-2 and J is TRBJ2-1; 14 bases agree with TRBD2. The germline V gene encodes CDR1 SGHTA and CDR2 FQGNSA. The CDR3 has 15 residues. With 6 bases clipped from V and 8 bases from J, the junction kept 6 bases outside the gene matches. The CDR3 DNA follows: TGTGCCAGCAGGGGACTAGCGGGAGCGGGGGATGAGCAGTTCTTC. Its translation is CASRGLAGAGDEQFF.

Written as DNA, the CDR3 is TGTGCCAGTAGTACCCTGGACAGGGATAGTTATAATTCACCCCTCCACTTT. Encoded protein: CASSTLDRDSYNSPLHF. This chain links TRBV19 with TRBJ1-6; 8 nucleotides align to TRBD1. V lost 4 bases, J lost 4 bases, and 9 bases stayed unmatched. The CDR3 is made up of 17 amino acids. The germline CDR1 and CDR2 sequences are LNHDA and SQIVND (reference sequence).

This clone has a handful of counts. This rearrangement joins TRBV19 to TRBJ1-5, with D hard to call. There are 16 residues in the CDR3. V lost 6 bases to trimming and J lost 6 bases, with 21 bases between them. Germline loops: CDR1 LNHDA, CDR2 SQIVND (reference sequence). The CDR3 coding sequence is TGTGCCAGTAGGCCCAGTGGGCCCCTATTGGGTCAGCCCCAGCATTTT. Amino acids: CASRPSGPLLGQPQHF.

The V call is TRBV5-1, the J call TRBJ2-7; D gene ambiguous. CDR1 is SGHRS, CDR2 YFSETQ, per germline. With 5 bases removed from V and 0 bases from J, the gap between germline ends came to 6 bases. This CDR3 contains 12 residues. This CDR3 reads CASSYSSYEQYF. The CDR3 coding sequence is TGCGCCAGCAGTTACTCCTCCTACGAGCAGTACTTC.

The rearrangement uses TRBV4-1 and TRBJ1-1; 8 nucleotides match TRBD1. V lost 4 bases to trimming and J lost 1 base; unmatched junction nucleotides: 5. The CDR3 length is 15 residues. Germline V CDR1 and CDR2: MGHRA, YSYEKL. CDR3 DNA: TGCGCCAGCAGCCCCTTACAGGGGGAGAACACTGAAGCTTTCTTT. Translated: CASSPLQGENTEAFF.

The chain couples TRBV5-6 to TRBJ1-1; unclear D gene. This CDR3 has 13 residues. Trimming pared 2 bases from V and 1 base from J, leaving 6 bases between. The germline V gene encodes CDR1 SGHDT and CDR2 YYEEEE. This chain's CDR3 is CASSLGRNTEAFF. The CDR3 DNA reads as TGTGCCAGCAGCTTAGGGAGGAACACTGAAGCTTTCTTT.

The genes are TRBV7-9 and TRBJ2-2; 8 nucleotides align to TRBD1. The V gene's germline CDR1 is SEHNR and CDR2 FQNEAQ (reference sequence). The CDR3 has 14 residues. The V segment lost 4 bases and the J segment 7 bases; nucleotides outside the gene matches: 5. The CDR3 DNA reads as TGTGCCAGCAGCTGGACAGGGTCGGTCGGGGAGCTGTTTTTT. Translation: CASSWTGSVGELFF.

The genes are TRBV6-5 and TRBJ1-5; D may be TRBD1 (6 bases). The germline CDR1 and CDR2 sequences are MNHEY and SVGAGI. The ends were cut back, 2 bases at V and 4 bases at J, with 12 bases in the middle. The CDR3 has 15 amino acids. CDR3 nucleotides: TGTGCCAGCAGTTACAAGCGGCAGGGGAATCAGCCCCAGCATTTT. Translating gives CASSYKRQGNQPQHF.

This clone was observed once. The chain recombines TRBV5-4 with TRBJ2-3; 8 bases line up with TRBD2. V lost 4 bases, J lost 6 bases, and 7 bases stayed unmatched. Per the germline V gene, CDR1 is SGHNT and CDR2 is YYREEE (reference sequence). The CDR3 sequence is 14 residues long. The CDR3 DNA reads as TGTGCCAGCAGCCTGAGGACGGGAGGGGATACGCAGTATTTT. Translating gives CASSLRTGGDTQYF.

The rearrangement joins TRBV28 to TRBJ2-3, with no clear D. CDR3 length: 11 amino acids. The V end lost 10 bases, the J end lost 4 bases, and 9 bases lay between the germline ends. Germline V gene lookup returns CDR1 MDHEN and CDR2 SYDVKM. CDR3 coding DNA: TGTGCCACCTGGGCCCCAGATACGCAGTATTTT. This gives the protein CATWAPDTQYF.

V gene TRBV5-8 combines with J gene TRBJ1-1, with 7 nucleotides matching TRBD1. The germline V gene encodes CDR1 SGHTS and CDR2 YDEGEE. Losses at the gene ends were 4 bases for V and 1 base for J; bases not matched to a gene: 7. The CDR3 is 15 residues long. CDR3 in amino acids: CASSREQGWNTEAFF. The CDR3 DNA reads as TGTGCCAGCAGCAGGGAACAGGGGTGGAACACTGAAGCTTTCTTT.

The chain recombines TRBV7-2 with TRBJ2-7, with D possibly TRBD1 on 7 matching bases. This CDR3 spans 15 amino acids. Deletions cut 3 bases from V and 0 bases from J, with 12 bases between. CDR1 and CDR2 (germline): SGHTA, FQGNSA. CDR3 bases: TGTGCCAGCAGCTTTGCGGGGACAGACTCCTACGAGCAGTACTTC. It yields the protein CASSFAGTDSYEQYF.

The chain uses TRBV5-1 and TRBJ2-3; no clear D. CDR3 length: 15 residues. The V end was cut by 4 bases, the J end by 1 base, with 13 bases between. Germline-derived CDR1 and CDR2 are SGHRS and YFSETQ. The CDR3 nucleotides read TGCGCCAGCAGCCTAACTTTGACTGGCACAGATACGCAGTATTTT. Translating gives CASSLTLTGTDTQYF.